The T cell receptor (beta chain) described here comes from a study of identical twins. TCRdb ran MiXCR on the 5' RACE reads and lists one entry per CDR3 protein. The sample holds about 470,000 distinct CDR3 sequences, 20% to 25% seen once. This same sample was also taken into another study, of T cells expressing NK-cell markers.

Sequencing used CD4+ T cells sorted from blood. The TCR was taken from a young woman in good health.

The CDR3 protein is CASTTGANVLTF. In DNA form, the CDR3 reads TGTGCCAGCACGACTGGGGCCAACGTCCTGACTTTC. This chain connects TRBV27 to TRBJ2-6, with D uncertain. This CDR3 spans 12 amino acids. Germline assignment: CDR1 MNHEY and CDR2 SMNVEV (reference sequence). Trimming removed 7 bases from V and 2 bases from J, with 3 bases in between.